Presented here are 5 T cell receptor beta chains from one specimen sequenced in a study of CD8 T cells in Susac syndrome (dated by TCRdb to the late 2010s). Receptor libraries were prepared by the immunoSEQ multiplex PCR assay. RNA was extracted using the RNeasy kit, and about 0.5 to 1 ug of the RNA was reverse transcribed with random hexamers. TCRdb reran the public reads through fastp at Q25 and MiXCR, keeping productive beta chains. CDR3 protein sequences are deduplicated, and each keeps its most common genes and DNA. The sample table lists roughly 120,000 distinct CDR3 sequences, 94% of them with a count of one. Just over 0.095% of the sample goes to the ten largest clones. Sequencing was done on a sample of CD4+ T cells from PBMCs. Every receptor here comes from a human donor in good health.

The chain has TRBV7-2 and TRBJ1-1; D might be TRBD1 (5 bases). V was clipped by 3 bases and J by 3 bases, with 11 bases between them. The V gene's germline CDR1 is SGHTA and CDR2 FQGNSA. This CDR3 comprises 14 residues. CDR3 DNA: TGTGCCAGCAGCTTTTTTGGGGCGGACACTGAAGCTTTCTTT. Encoded protein: CASSFFGADTEAFF.

The table lists this clonotype with a count of one. The rearrangement links TRBV14 to TRBJ2-1; D gene ambiguous. V was cut by 1 base and J by 10 bases, with 8 bases left in between. The CDR3 length is 12 residues. Germline V gene sequence: CDR1 SGHDN, CDR2 FVKESK. The CDR3 sequence: CASSQVFQEQFF. CDR3 nucleotide sequence: TGTGCCAGCAGCCAAGTTTTTCAGGAGCAGTTCTTC.

The chain links TRBV30 to TRBJ2-3; no firm D call. V dropped 0 bases and J dropped 4 bases, with 5 bases sitting between them. CDR3 size: 12 residues. Germline V gene data show CDR1 as GTSNPN and CDR2 as SVGIG (reference sequence). CDR3 sequence: CAWSVNSDTQYF. The DNA of the CDR3 is TGTGCCTGGAGTGTAAATTCAGATACGCAGTATTTT.

The count of this clonotype is one. V is TRBV30 and J is TRBJ1-1, with TRBD1 matching 7 bases. V gave up 3 bases and J gave up 5 bases; unmatched junction bases: 6. CDR1 and CDR2 from the germline V gene are GTSNPN and SVGIG (reference sequence). The CDR3 consists of 13 residues. Here the CDR3 reads CAWSRGGKTEAFF. CDR3 DNA sequence: TGTGCCTGGAGCAGGGGGGGGAAAACTGAAGCTTTCTTT.

The CDR3 is CASSLQGEGNQPQHF. CDR3 DNA sequence: TGTGCCAGCAGCCTACAGGGGGAAGGCAATCAGCCCCAGCATTTT. V gene TRBV5-5 combines with J gene TRBJ1-5; 8 nucleotides line up with TRBD1. The length of the CDR3 is 15 residues. Per the germline V gene, CDR1 is SGHKS and CDR2 is YYEKEE (reference sequence). V dropped 4 bases and J dropped 2; count of bases not matched to a gene: 5.